Included here is one T cell receptor (beta chain) sequence, with context. The clone's antigen remains unknown. Base-call qualities are not available, and no considerably larger clone is one nucleotide away. RNA was extracted with the RNeasy kit and roughly 0.45 to 1 ug was reverse transcribed using random hexamers. TCR beta CDR3 regions were amplified with the immunoSEQ multiplex PCR assay covering 54 Vbeta and 13 Jbeta segments. To correct PCR amplification bias, a synthetic template baseline was used for both primer optimization and computational correction. The authors' pipeline ran thus. Only productive sequences were kept, with reads annotated to V, D and J genes according to IMGT and analyzed in immunoSEQ Analyzer. To calculate clonality, Shannon entropy was normalized by log2 of the number of productive unique sequences and then subtracted from one. For each patient and control, public and private clones were evaluated among the 100 most prevalent clones. Susac-specific clones were defined as absent from healthy and MS cohorts, some 1,000 published viral clones and other ImmuneACCESS disease sequences. Using fastp trimming at Q25 and MiXCR clonotype assembly, TCRdb reanalyzed the public sequencing data and kept in-frame beta chains. For every CDR3 protein sequence, its rows merge into one entry that carries the most common genes and DNA. These V and J calls rely on TCRdb rather than the paper's analysis. This sample gives around 170,000 distinct CDR3 sequences in total; around 95% of them show up just once. The ten largest make up 0.15% to 0.2% of the sample.

High-throughput TCR beta sequencing profiled peripheral blood CD8+ and CD4+ T cells from healthy donors, Susac syndrome patients and multiple sclerosis patients. The Susac syndrome patients fulfilled recently defined diagnostic criteria for definite or probable disease. Bulk CD8+ and CD4+ T cells were purified magnetically by negative isolation, whereas CD8+ TEMRA cells were enriched by FACS. Blood was drawn into EDTA tubes, processed within 24 hours, and PBMCs were isolated by density gradient centrifugation. PBMCs intended for TCR sequencing were frozen in liquid nitrogen and were later thawed in a 37 degrees C water bath. The sorted or isolated CD4+, CD8+ and CD8+ TEMRA cells reached a purity of at least 90%. The entry originates in a study of CD8 T cells in Susac syndrome (dated by TCRdb to 2018 to 2020). Regarding the research as a whole: Among the sequenced Susac syndrome patients, six had clinically active disease and fewer than ten were in clinical remission. CD8+ T cell repertoire clonality was compared between some 12 healthy donors, approximately 14 Susac syndrome patients and fewer than 19 multiple sclerosis patients. Whether CD8+ T cell activation and differentiation in Susac syndrome was antigen driven was tested using repertoire sequencing. At blood withdrawal, Susac syndrome patients were therapy-naive, treated with corticosteroids (with IVIg additionally given to some), or treated with IVIg alone.

V is shortened by 6 bases, J by 6 bases, and the region joining them spans 15 bases. The CDR3 sequence holds 13 residues, the cysteine and phenylalanine included. Only the CDR3 part of the read is kept: 39 bases, read in frame from the first base. The germline V gene (reference sequence) specifies DFQATT as CDR1 and SNEGSKA as CDR2. Broad study findings and their caveats: Looking at Susac-specific public clones, the researchers identified some 15 in the total CD8+ repertoire and roughly 5 in the CD8+ TEMRA repertoire. The number of individuals in the TCR sequencing and HLA analysis was acknowledged as relatively small. Susac syndrome CD8+ repertoires showed clonal expansion, highest in CD8+ TEMRA cells and greater in clinically active than remitting patients.

The chain was built from TRBV20-1 and TRBJ2-1, with the identity of the D gene unclear. The sequenced sample consisted of CD8+ T cells from PBMCs. The receptor's source is a human donor with Susac syndrome. The DNA sequence is TGCAGTGCCCTATTTAATACGGTCAATGAGCAGTTCTTC. It encodes CSALFNTVNEQFF.